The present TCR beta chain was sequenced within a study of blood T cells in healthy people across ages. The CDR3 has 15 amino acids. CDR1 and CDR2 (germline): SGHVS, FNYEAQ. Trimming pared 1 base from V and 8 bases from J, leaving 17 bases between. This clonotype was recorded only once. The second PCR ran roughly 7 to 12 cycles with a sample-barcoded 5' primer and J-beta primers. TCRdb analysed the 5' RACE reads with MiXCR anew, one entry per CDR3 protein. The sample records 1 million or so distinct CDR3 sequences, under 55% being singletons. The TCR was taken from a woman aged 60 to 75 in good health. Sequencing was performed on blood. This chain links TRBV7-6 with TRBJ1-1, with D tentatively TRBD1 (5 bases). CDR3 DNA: TGTGCCAGCAGCTTAGGGGATGGCAGGGAGGGCGAAGCTTTCTTT. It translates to CASSLGDGREGEAFF.